This T cell receptor (beta chain) was found in a study of blood T cell repertoires in COVID-19. Study-level background: Specimens from acute and convalescent COVID-19 originated in the United States, Italy and Spain. PBMCs, B-cell-depleted T cells, or T cells provided the cDNA or gDNA that made up the material.

Those who participated ranged in age from about 18 to 89 years and resided in 20 to 25 US areas. Donors were grouped by their self-reported clinical history. Germline trimming cut 5 bases from V and 4 bases from J; bases unmatched to any gene: 6. The CDR3 runs 14 residues. CDR1 MNHEY and CDR2 SMNVEV come from the germline V gene (reference sequence). Data came from immunoSEQ multiplex PCR; TCRdb stores just in-frame clones and leaves some out. The sample lists under 300,000 clones; around 89% were seen once. Sequenced material: PBMCs or T cells enriched from blood (not recorded which). This chain connects TRBV27 to TRBJ1-1, with 8 nucleotides matching TRBD1. The TCR sequence derives from a man in his forties who had recovered from COVID-19. CDR3 protein: CASSQQGGVTEAFF. The CDR3 nucleotides are TGTGCCAGCAGTCAACAGGGGGGCGTCACTGAAGCTTTCTTT.